The TCR beta chain described here comes from a study of radiation and T cells in renal cell carcinoma. CDR3 length: 15 amino acids. Germline V lookup: CDR1 MNHEY, CDR2 SVGAGI. V shed 2 bases and J 0 bases; nucleotides not matched to a gene: 1. Described time point: blood 4 weeks post-SBRT, at nephrectomy. Treatment denoted: 15 Gy SBRT to primary tumor, nephrectomy 4 weeks later. Nephrectomy followed 15 Gy stereotactic body radiation by 4 weeks. Blood was sampled at baseline, 2 weeks and 4 weeks after SBRT. The tumor was a clear cell renal cell carcinoma. Assay: immunoSEQ multiplex PCR; the TCRdb copy retains only in-frame clones and omits some. The sample lists roughly 58,000 clones, about 83% occurring once.

V and J are TRBV6-5 and TRBJ1-3, with 7 bases fitting TRBD1. The receptor comes from a man aged 55 to 70 with renal cell carcinoma. This specimen was blood, taken from a patient whose treatment included radiotherapy and nephrectomy. CDR3 region: CASSYGTDSGNTIYF. As DNA, the CDR3 is TGTGCCAGCAGTTACGGGACAGACTCTGGAAACACCATATATTTT.